This T cell receptor beta chain was observed in a study of post-analysis software for immune sequencing data. On the study more broadly: In terms of disease course, relapsing-remitting, secondary progressive and progressive-relapsing multiple sclerosis were included.

Unique molecular identifiers tagged the TCR beta cDNA libraries. TCRdb independently ran MiXCR on the PCR reads; one entry per CDR3 protein. The sample gives under 900,000 distinct CDR3 sequences, under 70% of which show up once; 4% to 5.5% is in the top ten. The length of the CDR3 is 11 residues. As to this clonotype: The antigen is unknown. Given a much more abundant clone one base away, this may be a read error.

Overall study results and limits: Relative to controls, patients with multiple sclerosis showed significantly lower normalized Chao1 diversity. Roughly 5 TRBV segments, TRBV5-6, TRBV5-1 and TRBV20-1 among them, were found more frequent in patients than controls. The authors found that F measure strongly co-clustered same-batch samples.

Sequenced material: blood. The clonotype originates from a girl aged 5-17 years with multiple sclerosis. The rearrangement uses TRBV21-1 and TRBJ1-2. TRBV21-1 is an annotated pseudogene. CDR3 DNA: TGTGCCAGCAGTACTAACTATGGCTACACCTTC. Translated, it gives CASSTNYGYTF.